This record looks at one T cell receptor (beta chain) sequence and its context. The antigen it recognizes is unknown. Base qualities are not recorded, but no much larger clone differs from it by a single base. This entry comes from a study of blood T cell repertoires in COVID-19 (dated by TCRdb to 2019 to 2021). General notes on the study: The collaborator samples originated in the United States, Italy and Spain and spanned the acute and convalescent phases of COVID-19. Nearly every sample came with metadata listing a de-identified subject ID, COVID-19 status, age in years and sex. The prospective study material was composed of cDNA or gDNA derived from T cells, B-cell-depleted T cells, or PBMCs. The repertoires were made available in a free public database intended to serve as a resource for research on the immune response to SARS-CoV-2. Where HLA class I and class II types were available, the types were taken from metadata supplied by the sample provider, not from assay-based typing. Samples were obtained from the ongoing ImmuneRACE study (first 160 participants) and from 1,254 subjects provided by 6 global collaborators. The dataset comprised deeply sampled blood TCRbeta repertoires from subjects exposed to, actively infected with, or recovered from COVID-19.

V loses 1 base of germline sequence and J loses 1 base, and the interval between the two ends is 14 bases. Spanning cysteine to phenylalanine, the CDR3 consists of 16 amino acids. The kept DNA is CDR3 alone, 48 bases in frame from the first base. The germline V gene encodes CDR1 SGHRS and CDR2 YFSETQ. The immunoSEQ Assay, a bias-controlled multiplex PCR, was used to amplify TCRbeta CDR3 regions from genomic DNA. Processing in the source paper ran as follows. Within the assay, amplification of reference gene primers was used to estimate how many nucleated cells each sample contained. To quantify the absolute abundance of each unique TCRbeta CDR3 rearrangement, sequence reads were collapsed and filtered. For each sample, productive Simpson clonality was calculated by taking the square root of Simpson's diversity index across productive rearrangements. The clones in this table, taken by TCRdb from immuneACCESS, are in-frame only. Not every clone is retained; where verified, under half of the shortfall comes from an unresolved V gene, and the cause of the rest is unknown. D and trimming were read from the DNA, whereas the V and J calls and clone size are those reported in that table. The sample records fewer than 95,000 clones, more than 80% of which are singletons. Together, the top ten hold around 0.77% of the sample.

The collaborating institutions used their own protocols to collect whole blood in K2EDTA tubes. For TCRbeta analysis, collaborators shipped samples as frozen whole blood, isolated PBMCs, or DNA extracted from either of those sample types. The full study reports these points: Clinical and demographic metadata were provided uncurated, with the amount varying by source and participant.

The V and J genes are TRBV5-1 and TRBJ1-1; the D gene cannot be resolved reliably. Sequenced material: peripheral blood. This TCR came from a woman older than 75 with acute or convalescent COVID-19. The DNA sequence is TGCGCCAGCAGCTTGTCCCCAGCCGGGTCGAACACTGAAGCTTTCTTT. It translates to CASSLSPAGSNTEAFF.